The 17 T cell receptor beta chains listed next were all sequenced from one sample in a study of cytomegalovirus exposure and HLA in healthy donors. Vbeta (60) and Jbeta (13) primers were used in the PCR. Only in-frame clones appear in the TCRdb table, and some are missing; sequencing was by immunoSEQ multiplex PCR. The sample has approximately 85,000 clones, 80% seen once. Sequencing used PBMCs. The receptor set was obtained from a man aged 25 to 45 in good health and CMV-seronegative.

This clone was detected a few times. The rearrangement joins TRBV30 to TRBJ2-1, with TRBD1 as a possible D gene (5 bases). CDR1 is GTSNPN and CDR2 is SVGIG in the germline V gene (reference sequence). This CDR3 is 15 amino acids long. Trimming shortened V by 2 bases and J by 5 bases, and 16 bases separated the two germline ends. The CDR3 DNA follows: TGTGCCTGGAGTTCAGGGCGATTGTATAACAATGAGCAGTTCTTC. Encoded protein: CAWSSGRLYNNEQFF.

The chain links TRBV7-9 to TRBJ2-3; D may be TRBD1 (5 bases). Germline assignment: CDR1 SEHNR and CDR2 FQNEAQ (reference sequence). The CDR3 runs 13 residues. The V end lost 1 base, the J end lost 8 bases, and 10 bases lay between the germline ends. In nucleotides, the CDR3 is TGTGCCAGCAGCTTAGAAGGGGCCAGTACGCAGTATTTT. Translation gives CASSLEGASTQYF.

This chain uses TRBV28 with TRBJ1-5, with 11 bases identical to TRBD1. V gave up 6 bases and J gave up 6 bases; unmatched junction bases: 10. Germline assignment: CDR1 MDHEN and CDR2 SYDVKM. CDR3 length: 16 residues. This CDR3 is CASSSLLGQGGQPQHF. In nucleotides, the CDR3 is TGTGCCAGCAGCTCCCTGCTGGGACAGGGGGGTCAGCCCCAGCATTTT.

This clone was counted only a few times. The J gene is TRBJ1-2, the V gene TRBV6-5; D gene unclear. The CDR3 runs to 13 residues. The V and J ends lost 8 bases and 2 bases respectively, with 12 bases between them. Germline V CDR1 and CDR2: MNHEY, SVGAGI. The CDR3 DNA follows: TGTGCCAGCCAGCCGGCGGGGAACTATGGCTACACCTTC. This codes for CASQPAGNYGYTF.

This chain joins TRBV5-5 and TRBJ1-2; D not resolved. From germline, CDR1 is SGHKS and CDR2 YYEKEE (reference sequence). This CDR3 has 12 amino acids. The V gene lost 10 bases and the J gene lost 1 base, with 11 bases spanning the gap. CDR3 sequence reads: CASTHGNYGYTF. The CDR3 nucleotides read TGTGCCTCCACCCACGGTAACTATGGCTACACCTTC.

The CDR3 coding sequence is TGTGCCTGGAGTGTACTCGCTACGAACACCGGGGAGCTGTTTTTT. Protein product: CAWSVLATNTGELFF. The chain joins TRBV30 to TRBJ2-2, with no clear D. This CDR3 spans 15 amino acids. From germline, CDR1 is GTSNPN and CDR2 SVGIG (reference sequence). Trimming took 0 bases from V and 0 from J, leaving 8 bases between them.

The rearrangement uses TRBV6-5 and TRBJ1-6; TRBD1 matches at 10 bases. Per the germline V gene, CDR1 is MNHEY and CDR2 is SVGAGI. CDR3 length: 15 amino acids. The ends lost 5 bases at V and 9 bases at J; junction bases unmatched: 7. CDR3 nucleotide sequence: TGTGCCAGCAGTATCGCGGGACAGGGGACTTCACCCCTCCACTTT. This gives the protein CASSIAGQGTSPLHF.

CDR3 protein: CASSLRDLANTEAFF. The CDR3 DNA follows: TGTGCCAGCTCACTCAGGGACTTAGCGAACACTGAAGCTTTCTTT. The V call is TRBV18, the J call TRBJ1-1, with TRBD1 as a possible D gene (5 bases). The germline V gene has CDR1 KGHSH and CDR2 LQKENI. V was trimmed by 4 bases and J by 1 base, leaving 13 bases between them. The CDR3 consists of 15 residues. The full variable domain, completed using reference TRBV18 and TRBJ1-1, is NAGVMQNPRHLVRRRGQEARLRCSPMKGHSHVYWYRQLPEEGLKFMVYLQKENIIDESGMPKERFSAEFPKEGPSILRIQQVVRGDSAAYFCASSLRDLANTEAFFGQGTRLTVV.

The rearrangement uses TRBV2 and TRBJ2-7, with 8 positions matching TRBD1. CDR1 and CDR2 from the germline V gene are SNHLY and FYNNEI. V shed 0 bases, J shed 3 bases, and the junction held 4 bases outside the gene matches. The CDR3 spans 15 residues. CDR3 loop: CASSEARGQGYEQYF. CDR3 sequence (DNA): TGTGCCAGCAGTGAAGCGCGAGGACAGGGCTACGAGCAGTACTTC. Together with reference TRBV2 and TRBJ2-7, the CDR3 gives the full variable domain: EPEVTQTPSHQVTQMGQEVILRCVPISNHLYFYWYRQILGQKVEFLVSFYNNEISEKSEIFDDQFSVERPDGSNFTLKIRSTKLEDSAMYFCASSEARGQGYEQYFGPGTRLTVT.

The chain links TRBV30 to TRBJ1-6; D unresolved. Trimming cost V 0 bases and J 7 bases, with 4 bases left between them. There are 12 residues in the CDR3. Germline CDR1 is GTSNPN and CDR2 is SVGIG (reference sequence). This CDR3 reads CAWSVMNSPLHF. The CDR3 coding sequence is TGTGCCTGGAGTGTTATGAATTCACCCCTCCACTTT.

This chain joins TRBV5-1 and TRBJ2-2, with 7 bases aligning to TRBD1. This CDR3 is 15 amino acids long. The V and J ends lost 3 bases and 2 bases, in that order; junction bases with no gene match: 4. CDR1 and CDR2 (germline): SGHRS, YFSETQ. Here the CDR3 reads CASSWGQSNTGELFF. CDR3 nucleotide sequence: TGCGCCAGCAGCTGGGGACAGTCTAACACCGGGGAGCTGTTTTTT.

This clone was found once. The chain has TRBV6-4 and TRBJ2-7, with a tentative D call TRBD1 (5 bases). The CDR3 totals 13 residues. Germline CDR1 and CDR2: MRHNA and SNTAGT. Deletions cut 2 bases from V and 6 bases from J, with 11 bases between. In DNA form, the CDR3 reads TGTGCCAGCAGTGACGGTCCAGGGCTCGAGCAGTACTTC. Translation gives CASSDGPGLEQYF.

This clone showed up just once. The rearrangement joins TRBV4-2 to TRBJ2-3; 13 bases map to TRBD2. Germline-derived CDR1 and CDR2 are LGHNA and YNFKEQ. V lost 0 bases to trimming and J lost 0 bases; unmatched junction nucleotides: 9. CDR3 length: 20 amino acids. The CDR3 sequence: CASSQEWSTSGRLSTDTQYF. In nucleotides, the CDR3 is TGTGCCAGCAGCCAAGAGTGGTCGACTAGCGGGAGGCTTAGCACAGATACGCAGTATTTT.

The chain carries TRBV6-5 and TRBJ2-1; D may be TRBD2 (6 bases). The CDR3 has 15 residues. Germline CDR1 and CDR2: MNHEY and SVGAGI. The V end lost 7 bases, the J end lost 0 bases, and 13 bases lay between the germline ends. CDR3 region: CASTYGGSSYNEQFF. DNA of the CDR3: TGTGCCAGCACCTATGGGGGGAGCTCCTACAATGAGCAGTTCTTC.

The rearrangement links TRBV7-9 to TRBJ2-1, with TRBD1 identical over 7 bases. In germline, CDR1 is SEHNR, CDR2 FQNEAQ (reference sequence). The CDR3 length is 14 residues. J lost 8 bases, V lost 5 bases, and 9 bases had no gene match. CDR3 nucleotides: TGTGCCAGCAGCCCCTGGCAGGGGGTTGATGAGCAGTTCTTC. Its translation is CASSPWQGVDEQFF.

The V gene is TRBV6-1, the J gene TRBJ2-5, with D possibly TRBD2 on 6 matching bases. Deletions cut 4 bases from V and 4 bases from J, with 13 bases between. This CDR3 has 14 amino acids. Germline V gene lookup returns CDR1 MNHNS and CDR2 SASEGT. Here the CDR3 DNA reads TGTGCCAGCAGTGGGGACTTGGGACCAGAGACCCAGTACTTC. This gives the protein CASSGDLGPETQYF.

This clone was recorded once. The V gene is TRBV5-4, the J gene TRBJ2-1; 8 bases align to TRBD2. The CDR3 is made up of 14 amino acids. In germline, CDR1 is SGHNT, CDR2 YYREEE (reference sequence). V gave up 1 base and J gave up 9 bases; unmatched junction bases: 6. The CDR3 region has the DNA TGTGCCAGCAGCTTGACTAGCGGCGTGGCTGAGCAGTTCTTC. This gives the protein CASSLTSGVAEQFF.